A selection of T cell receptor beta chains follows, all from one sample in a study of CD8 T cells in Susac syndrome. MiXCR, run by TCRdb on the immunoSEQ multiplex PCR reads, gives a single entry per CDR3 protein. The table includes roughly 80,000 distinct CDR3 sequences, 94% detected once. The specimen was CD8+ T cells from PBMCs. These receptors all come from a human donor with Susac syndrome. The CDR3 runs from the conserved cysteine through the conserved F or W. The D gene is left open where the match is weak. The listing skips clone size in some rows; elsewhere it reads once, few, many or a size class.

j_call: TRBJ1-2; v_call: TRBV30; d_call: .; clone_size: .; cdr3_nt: TGTGCCTGGATCGACCCCAGGGGAAATGGCTACACCTTC; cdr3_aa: CAWIDPRGNGYTF
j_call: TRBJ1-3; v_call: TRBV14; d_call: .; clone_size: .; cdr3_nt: TGTGCCAGCAGCCAAGTTGCAGGGGTCAAGCCCCTCTCTGGAAACACCATATATTTT; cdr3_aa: CASSQVAGVKPLSGNTIYF
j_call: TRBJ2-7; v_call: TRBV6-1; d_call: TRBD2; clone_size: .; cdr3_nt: TGTGCCAGCAGCTCGCTGGGGGGGAGGGACCACGAGCAGTACTTC; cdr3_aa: CASSSLGGRDHEQYF
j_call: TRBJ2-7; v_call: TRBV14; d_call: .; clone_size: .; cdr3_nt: TGTGCCAGCAGCCATCGTGGGACAAACTCCCTATCCTTATACGAGCAGTACTTC; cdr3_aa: CASSHRGTNSLSLYEQYF
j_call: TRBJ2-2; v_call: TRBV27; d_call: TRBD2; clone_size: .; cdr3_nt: TGTGCCAGTCTGTCCCCTAGCGGGGCCACCGGGGAGCTGTTTTTT; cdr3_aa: CASLSPSGATGELFF
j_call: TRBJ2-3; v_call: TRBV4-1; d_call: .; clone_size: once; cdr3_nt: TGCGCCAGTCGCACGACAACACGCACAGATACGCAGTATTTT; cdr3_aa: CASRTTTRTDTQYF
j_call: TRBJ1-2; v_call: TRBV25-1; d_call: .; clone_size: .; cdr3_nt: TGTGCCAGCAGTGAGGGGCTGAGGGTCAGCTACACCTTC; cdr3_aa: CASSEGLRVSYTF
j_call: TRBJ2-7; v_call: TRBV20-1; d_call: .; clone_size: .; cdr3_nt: TGCAGTGCTAGAGTGTGGGGAAATTACGAGCAGTACTTC; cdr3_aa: CSARVWGNYEQYF
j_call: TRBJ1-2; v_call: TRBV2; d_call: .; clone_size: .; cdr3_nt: TGTGCCAGCTTTCTCGGGCATGGCTACACCTTC; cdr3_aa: CASFLGHGYTF
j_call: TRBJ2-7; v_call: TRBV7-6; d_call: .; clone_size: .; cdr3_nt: TGTGCCAGCAGCCCAGACTGGGGACTGGGCGAGCAGTACTTC; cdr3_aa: CASSPDWGLGEQYF
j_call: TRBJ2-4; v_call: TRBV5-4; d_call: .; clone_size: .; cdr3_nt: TGTGCCAGCAGCCCGGGGACGTCTGGAGGGAACATTCAGTACTTC; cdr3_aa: CASSPGTSGGNIQYF
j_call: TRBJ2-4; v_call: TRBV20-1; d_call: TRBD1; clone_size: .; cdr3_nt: TGCAGTGCTAGAGATCTGGACAGGGGAACCAAAAACATTCAGTACTTC; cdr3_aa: CSARDLDRGTKNIQYF
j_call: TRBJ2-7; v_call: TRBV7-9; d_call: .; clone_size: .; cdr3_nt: TGTGCCAGCAGCGCCCCTCCACAAATCTACGAGCAGTACTTC; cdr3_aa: CASSAPPQIYEQYF
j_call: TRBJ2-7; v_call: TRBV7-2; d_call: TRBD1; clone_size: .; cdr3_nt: TGTGCCAGCAGATATAATGACAGGGAACCTTACGAGCAGTACTTC; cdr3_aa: CASRYNDREPYEQYF
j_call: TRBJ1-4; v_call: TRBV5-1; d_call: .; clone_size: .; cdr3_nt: TGCGCCAGCAGCCCCCCATATGATGAAAAACTGTTTTTT; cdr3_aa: CASSPPYDEKLFF
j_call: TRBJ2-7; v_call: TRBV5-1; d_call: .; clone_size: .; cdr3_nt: TGCGCCAGCAGCGAGGAAACCTACGAGCAGTACTTC; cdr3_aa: CASSEETYEQYF
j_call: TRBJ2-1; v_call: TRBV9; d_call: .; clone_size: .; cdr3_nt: TGTGCCAGCAGCGTAAGGTCGTGGGGGAACGATGAGCAGTTCTTC; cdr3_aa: CASSVRSWGNDEQFF
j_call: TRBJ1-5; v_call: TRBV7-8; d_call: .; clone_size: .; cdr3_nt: TGTGCCAGCAGTTACGGGGACAATCAGCCCCAGCATTTT; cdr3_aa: CASSYGDNQPQHF
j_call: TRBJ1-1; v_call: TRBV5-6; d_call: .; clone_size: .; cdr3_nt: TGTGCCAGCAGTTTGGGGGCTAGAGGCACTGAAGCTTTCTTT; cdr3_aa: CASSLGARGTEAFF
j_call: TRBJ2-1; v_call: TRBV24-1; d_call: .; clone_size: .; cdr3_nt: TGTGCCACCAGTGGGTCATGGGGACACAATGAGCAGTTCTTC; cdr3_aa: CATSGSWGHNEQFF
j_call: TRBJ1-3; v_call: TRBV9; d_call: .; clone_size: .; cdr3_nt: TGTGCCAGCGCAGGCATAGGAAACACCATATATTTT; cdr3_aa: CASAGIGNTIYF
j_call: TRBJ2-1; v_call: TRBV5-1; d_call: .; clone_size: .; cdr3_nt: TGCGCCAGCAGCTTGGCACAGTACAATGAGCAGTTCTTC; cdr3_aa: CASSLAQYNEQFF
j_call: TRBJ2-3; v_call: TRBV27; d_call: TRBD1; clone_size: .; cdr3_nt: TGTGCCAGCTGGACAGGGAGAGTGGATACGCAGTATTTT; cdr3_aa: CASWTGRVDTQYF
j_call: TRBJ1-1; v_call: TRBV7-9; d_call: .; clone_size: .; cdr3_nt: TGTGCCAGCAGCGACGGTGGGATGAACACTGAAGCTTTCTTT; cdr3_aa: CASSDGGMNTEAFF
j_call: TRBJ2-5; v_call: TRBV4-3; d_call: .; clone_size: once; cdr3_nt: TGCGCCAGCAGCCAAGATAGCGGAAGCCAAGAGACCCAGTACTTC; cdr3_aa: CASSQDSGSQETQYF
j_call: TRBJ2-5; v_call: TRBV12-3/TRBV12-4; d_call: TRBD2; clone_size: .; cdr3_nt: TGTGCCAGCAGACAGACTAGCGGACAAGAGACCCAGTACTTC; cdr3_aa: CASRQTSGQETQYF
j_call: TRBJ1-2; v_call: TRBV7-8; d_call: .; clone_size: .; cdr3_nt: TGTGCCAGCAGCTCAGGGTCGGGTCACTATGGCTACACCTTC; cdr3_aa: CASSSGSGHYGYTF
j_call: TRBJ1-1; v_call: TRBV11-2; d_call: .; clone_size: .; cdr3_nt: TGTGCCAGCAGCTCCCGCGGAGGGGATAACACTGAAGCTTTCTTT; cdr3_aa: CASSSRGGDNTEAFF
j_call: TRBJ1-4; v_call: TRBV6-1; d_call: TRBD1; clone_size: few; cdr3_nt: TGTGCCAGCAGCCTACAGGGGGAAATTGAAAAACTGTTTTTT; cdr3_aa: CASSLQGEIEKLFF
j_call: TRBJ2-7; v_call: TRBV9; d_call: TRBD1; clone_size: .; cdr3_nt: TGTGCCAGCAGCGTAGCTTTGGGACAGGGTTACGAGCAGTACTTC; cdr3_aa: CASSVALGQGYEQYF
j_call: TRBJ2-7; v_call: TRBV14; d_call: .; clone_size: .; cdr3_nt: TGTGCCAGCAGCCAAGATCCAAGGGGACGGACCAAACCCCCCTACGAGCAGTACTTC; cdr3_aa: CASSQDPRGRTKPPYEQYF
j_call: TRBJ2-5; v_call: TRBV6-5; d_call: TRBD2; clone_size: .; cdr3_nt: TGTGCCAGCAGGGGGGTTGGGACTAGCGGGGAGACCCAGTACTTC; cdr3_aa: CASRGVGTSGETQYF
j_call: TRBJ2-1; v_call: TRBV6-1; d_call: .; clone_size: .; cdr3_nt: TGTGCCAGCACTCATGGGGGGGCCCACAATGAGCAGTTCTTC; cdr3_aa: CASTHGGAHNEQFF
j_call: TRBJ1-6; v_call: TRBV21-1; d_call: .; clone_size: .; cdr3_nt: TGTGCCAGCAGCAGCGATTCACCCCTCCACTTT; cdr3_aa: CASSSDSPLHF
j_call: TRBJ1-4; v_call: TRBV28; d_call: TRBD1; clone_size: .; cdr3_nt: TGTGCCAGCAGTTCTCCGGACAGGGAGAATGAAAAACTGTTTTTT; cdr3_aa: CASSSPDRENEKLFF
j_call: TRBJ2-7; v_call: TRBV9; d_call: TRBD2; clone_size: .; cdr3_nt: TGTGCCAGCAGCGGGGCAAGCGGGAGGGAGCAGTACTTC; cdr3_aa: CASSGASGREQYF
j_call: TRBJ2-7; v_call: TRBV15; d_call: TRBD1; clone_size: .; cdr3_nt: TGTGCCACCAGCAGAACCGGGACAGGGGGACGTCCCGAGCAGTACTTC; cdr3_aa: CATSRTGTGGRPEQYF
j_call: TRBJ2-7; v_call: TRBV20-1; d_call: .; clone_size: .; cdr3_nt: TGCAGTGCTAGAGAGGGCTACGAGCAGTACTTC; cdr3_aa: CSAREGYEQYF
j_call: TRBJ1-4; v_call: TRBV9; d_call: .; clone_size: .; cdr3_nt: TGTGCCAGCAGCGTATTTGGGGGAACAAATGAAAAACTGTTTTTT; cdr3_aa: CASSVFGGTNEKLFF
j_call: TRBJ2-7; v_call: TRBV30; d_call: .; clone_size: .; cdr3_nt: TGTGCCTGGAGCGGCATGGGAGAGCAGTACTTC; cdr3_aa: CAWSGMGEQYF
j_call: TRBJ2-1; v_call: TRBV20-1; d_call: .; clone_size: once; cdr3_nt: TGCAGTGCTAGCGACTACGAGCCTCTCGCTGAGCAGTTCTTC; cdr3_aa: CSASDYEPLAEQFF
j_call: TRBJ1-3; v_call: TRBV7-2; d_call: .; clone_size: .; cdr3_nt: TGTGCCAGCAGCCCAAGGAGTCACACCATATATTTT; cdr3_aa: CASSPRSHTIYF
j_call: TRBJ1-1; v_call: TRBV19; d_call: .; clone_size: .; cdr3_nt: TGTGCCAGTAGTATAGCAGGATGGAATGAAGCTTTCTTT; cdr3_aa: CASSIAGWNEAFF
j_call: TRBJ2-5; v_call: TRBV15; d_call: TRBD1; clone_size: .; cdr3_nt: TGTGCCACCAGCGAGGACAGGGCCCAAGAGACCCAGTACTTC; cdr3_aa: CATSEDRAQETQYF
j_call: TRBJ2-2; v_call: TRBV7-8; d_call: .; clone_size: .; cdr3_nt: TGTGCCAGCAGCTTTGGGGGCCCGAACACCGGGGAGCTGTTTTTT; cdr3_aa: CASSFGGPNTGELFF
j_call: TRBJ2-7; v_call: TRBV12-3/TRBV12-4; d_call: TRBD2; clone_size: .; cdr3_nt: TGTGCCAGCAGTTTCAGCGGGGGGGCTAGCGAGCAGTACTTC; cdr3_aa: CASSFSGGASEQYF